The 21 T cell receptor beta chains in this list originate from one sample, sequenced in a study of cytomegalovirus exposure and HLA in healthy donors. Primers for the PCR totalled 60 Vbeta and 13 Jbeta. This table comes from immunoSEQ multiplex PCR, and its TCRdb copy is limited to in-frame clones, with some not included. The sample lists about 180,000 clones, around 84% seen once, with 1% to 1.5% in the top ten. Source material: PBMCs. The receptor set was obtained from a girl aged 2 to 10 in good health and CMV-seropositive.

The gene calls are TRBV27 and TRBJ2-7; 7 positions match TRBD2. Germline CDR1 and CDR2: MNHEY and SMNVEV (reference sequence). The trim removed 2 bases at V and 0 bases at J, leaving 7 bases unmatched. CDR3 size: 16 residues. The CDR3 DNA reads as TGTGCCAGCAGTTTAGCGACTAGCACCCACTCCTACGAGCAGTACTTC. Translating it yields CASSLATSTHSYEQYF.

V gene TRBV10-1 combines with J gene TRBJ2-3, with 10 positions matching TRBD2. This CDR3 has 15 amino acids. Germline CDR1 WNHNN, CDR2 SYGVQD (reference sequence). The V and J ends lost 2 bases and 1 base, in that order; junction bases with no gene match: 0. This CDR3 is CASSETSGGTDTQYF. The DNA for the CDR3 is TGCGCCAGCAGTGAGACTAGCGGGGGCACAGATACGCAGTATTTT.

The chain joins TRBV5-4 to TRBJ2-5; the match to TRBD1 covers 7 bases. The CDR3 is 15 amino acids. V gave up 4 bases and J gave up 5 bases; unmatched junction bases: 11. CDR1 is SGHNT, CDR2 YYREEE, per germline (reference sequence). CDR3 region: CASSLGTDRVETQYF. For the CDR3, the DNA is TGTGCCAGCAGCCTAGGGACAGACCGGGTGGAGACCCAGTACTTC.

This clone was observed a handful of times. Distinct nucleotide sequences in the sample also encode this CDR3. This rearrangement joins TRBV5-1 to TRBJ2-7; 13 bases agree with TRBD2. This CDR3 region has 15 residues. V trimming: 4 bases; J trimming: 2 bases; junction bases outside the gene matches: 3. Germline V gene data show CDR1 as SGHRS and CDR2 as YFSETQ. CDR3 nucleotide sequence: TGCGCCAGCAGCCCGGGACTAGCGGGACCCTACGAGCAGTACTTC. Its translation is CASSPGLAGPYEQYF.

The V call is TRBV2, the J call TRBJ2-7, with 9 bases matching TRBD2. CDR3 length equals 13 residues. The germline V gene encodes CDR1 SNHLY and CDR2 FYNNEI. The ends lost 8 bases at V and 6 bases at J; junction bases unmatched: 8. The CDR3 reads CASDGLARGEQYF. In DNA form, the CDR3 reads TGTGCCAGCGATGGACTAGCGAGAGGCGAGCAGTACTTC.

The rearrangement uses TRBV29-1 and TRBJ1-2, with TRBD1 identical over 9 bases. V lost 7 bases and J lost 2; bases outside the gene matches: 5. The germline V gene has CDR1 SQVTM and CDR2 ANQGSEA. This CDR3 has 13 residues. CDR3 nucleotides: TGCAGCGAGCCGGGACAGGGAAACTATGGCTACACCTTC. This gives the protein CSEPGQGNYGYTF.

The J gene is TRBJ2-1, the V gene TRBV4-1; D unclear. Trimming took off 1 base at V and 1 base at J, with 8 bases between the two ends. Germline V gene data show CDR1 as MGHRA and CDR2 as YSYEKL. The CDR3 runs 15 residues. The CDR3 coding sequence is TGCGCCAGCAGCCAAGTACGAGTTTCCTACAATGAGCAGTTCTTC. Its translation is CASSQVRVSYNEQFF.

The rearrangement links TRBV28 to TRBJ1-1; a possible D gene is TRBD1 (5 bases). The V gene lost 3 bases and the J gene lost 5 bases, with 13 bases spanning the gap. CDR1 and CDR2 from the germline V gene are MDHEN and SYDVKM. This CDR3 is 14 amino acids long. CDR3 sequence: CASSLGPGRTEAFF. CDR3 coding DNA: TGTGCCAGCAGTTTGGGGCCAGGAAGGACTGAAGCTTTCTTT.

This chain uses TRBV7-9 with TRBJ1-2; D is possibly TRBD1 (6 bases). This CDR3 has 15 residues. The germline CDR1 and CDR2 sequences are SEHNR and FQNEAQ (reference sequence). Trimming shortened V by 3 bases and J by 3 bases, and 14 bases separated the two germline ends. The CDR3 region has the DNA TGTGCCAGCAGCTTGGGGGGGGCGCAGGACTATGGCTACACCTTC. It yields the protein CASSLGGAQDYGYTF.

This chain joins TRBV10-2 and TRBJ1-2, with D perhaps TRBD1 (5 bases). The CDR3 contains 13 residues. Germline assignment: CDR1 WSHSY and CDR2 SAAADI. Trimming left V 8 bases short and J 4 bases short, with 14 bases between. CDR3 region: CASYDRGSYGYTF. Written as DNA, the CDR3 is TGCGCCAGCTACGATCGGGGGAGCTATGGCTACACCTTC.

The rearrangement joins TRBV19 to TRBJ1-4, with D perhaps TRBD1 (6 bases). The CDR3 consists of 13 residues. Germline loops: CDR1 LNHDA, CDR2 SQIVND (reference sequence). Trimming left V 5 bases short and J 11 bases short, with 15 bases between. The CDR3: CASSRTQGNKLFF. The CDR3 region has the DNA TGTGCCAGTAGTCGCACACAGGGTAACAAACTGTTTTTT.

The chain uses TRBV25-1 and TRBJ1-2, with 7 positions matching TRBD1. CDR1 is MGHDK and CDR2 is SYGVNS in the germline V gene. The V gene end was trimmed by 8 bases and the J gene end by 8 bases; junction bases not matched to a gene: 8. The CDR3 is 12 residues long. Here the CDR3 reads CASHQQGKGYTF. The CDR3, as DNA: TGTGCCAGCCATCAACAGGGGAAGGGCTACACCTTC.

The chain carries TRBV6-1 and TRBJ1-5; D is unresolved. The V end lost 6 bases, the J end lost 5 bases, and 11 bases lay between the germline ends. The V gene's germline CDR1 is MNHNS and CDR2 SASEGT. This CDR3 has 13 amino acids. For the CDR3, the DNA is TGTGCCAGCAGACCCAGGTTAGATCAGCCCCAGCATTTT. Protein sequence: CASRPRLDQPQHF.

This clone is a singleton in its sample. V is TRBV5-5 and J is TRBJ1-2, with D perhaps matching TRBD1 (6 bases). The V and J ends lost 2 bases and 1 base respectively, with 18 bases between them. The germline CDR1 and CDR2 sequences are SGHKS and YYEKEE (reference sequence). The length of the CDR3 is 17 residues. The CDR3 here is CASSLRASTGFNYGYTF. As DNA, the CDR3 is TGTGCCAGCAGCTTAAGGGCTTCAACAGGGTTTAACTATGGCTACACCTTC.

The chain couples TRBV6-4 to TRBJ1-2; weak D call: TRBD1 (6 bases). CDR1 is MRHNA and CDR2 is SNTAGT in the germline V gene. The V gene lost 6 bases and the J gene lost 3 bases, with 14 bases spanning the gap. This CDR3 is 14 amino acids long. This CDR3 is CASRLRGYHYGYTF. CDR3 nucleotides: TGTGCCAGCAGGTTGAGGGGGTATCACTATGGCTACACCTTC.

This chain links TRBV27 with TRBJ2-7; 7 bases are a match to TRBD2. The J segment lost 4 bases and the V segment lost 2 bases, leaving 8 bases of the junction unmatched. The CDR3 totals 15 residues. Germline V gives CDR1 MNHEY, CDR2 SMNVEV (reference sequence). The CDR3 nucleotides are TGTGCCAGCAGTTTAAAGAGGGAGGGAGGGTACGAGCAGTACTTC. It specifies CASSLKREGGYEQYF.

The V call is TRBV5-6, the J call TRBJ1-1, with a weak D call TRBD1 (5 bases). Looked up from germline, CDR1 is SGHDT and CDR2 is YYEEEE. The CDR3 contains 16 residues. Trimming removed 0 bases from V and 8 bases from J, with 20 bases in between. The CDR3 nucleotides are TGTGCCAGCAGCTTGGTGGGGACGGGGGGGTGGACCGAAGCTTTCTTT. It specifies CASSLVGTGGWTEAFF.

The chain is built from TRBV6-6 and TRBJ1-6; unclear D gene. The length of the CDR3 is 13 residues. With 9 bases removed from V and 1 base from J, the gap between germline ends came to 7 bases. Germline V CDR1 and CDR2: MNHNY, SVGAGI (reference sequence). This chain's CDR3 is CARSESYNSPLHF. CDR3 DNA: TGTGCCAGGTCGGAGTCCTATAATTCACCCCTCCACTTT.

The chain combines TRBV15 with TRBJ1-2; 9 bases fit TRBD1. Germline assignment: CDR1 LNHNV and CDR2 YYDKDF (reference sequence). This CDR3 spans 15 amino acids. The ends lost 3 bases at V and 2 bases at J; junction bases unmatched: 4. CDR3: CATSRRTGGNYGYTF. The CDR3 DNA is TGTGCCACCAGCAGGAGAACAGGGGGCAACTATGGCTACACCTTC.

The chain joins TRBV18 to TRBJ2-1, with TRBD2 as a possible D gene (6 bases). V was clipped by 6 bases and J by 2 bases, with 14 bases between them. Germline assignment: CDR1 KGHSH and CDR2 LQKENI. The CDR3 extends over 15 amino acids. The CDR3 DNA follows: TGTGCCAGCTCCCTGGTCGGCGGGACCTACAATGAGCAGTTCTTC. Translated, it gives CASSLVGGTYNEQFF.

The J gene is TRBJ1-6, the V gene TRBV30, with unresolved D. The germline V and J ends were trimmed by 4 bases and 8 bases, with 15 bases remaining between them. Per germline, CDR1 GTSNPN and CDR2 SVGIG (reference sequence). This CDR3 has 14 amino acids. This CDR3 reads CAWKTGQDYSPLHF. The CDR3 coding sequence is TGTGCCTGGAAGACCGGGCAGGACTATTCACCCCTCCACTTT.